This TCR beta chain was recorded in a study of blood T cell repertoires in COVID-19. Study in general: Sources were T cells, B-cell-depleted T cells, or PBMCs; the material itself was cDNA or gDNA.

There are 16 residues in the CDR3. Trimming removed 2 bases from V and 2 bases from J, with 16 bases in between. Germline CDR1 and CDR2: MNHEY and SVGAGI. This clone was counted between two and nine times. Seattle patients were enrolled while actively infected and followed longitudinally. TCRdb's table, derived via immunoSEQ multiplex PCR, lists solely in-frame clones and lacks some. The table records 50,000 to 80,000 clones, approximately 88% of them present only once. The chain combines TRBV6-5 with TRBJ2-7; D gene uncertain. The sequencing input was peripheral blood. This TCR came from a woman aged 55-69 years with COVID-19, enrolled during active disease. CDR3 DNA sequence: TGTGCCAGCAGTTACAATAGTAACAGATTTCCCTACGAGCAGTACTTC. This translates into CASSYNSNRFPYEQYF.